This TCR beta chain derives from a study of human T cells and chemical hapten exposure. Across the whole study: 2% DPC applied to a 2 cm by 2 cm arm area sensitized donors. The scalp of each patient received a weekly diphenylcyclopropenone dose for the full roughly 25-week study. From small differences in pooled library volume came most of the variation in per-sample TCR yields.

TCRdb re-derived calls from the RACE reads in MiXCR, one entry per CDR3 protein. The data show under 400,000 distinct CDR3 sequences, 5% to 6.5% seen once. CDR3 size: 17 residues. Trimming at V came to 4 bases and at J to 7 bases, leaving 7 bases not matched to a gene. Germline V lookup: CDR1 MNHEY, CDR2 SVGAGI. The time point is: pre-sensitization, week 0. The treatment denotes: therapeutic diphenylcyclopropenone sensitization with weekly scalp DPC. This TCR came from a woman aged 45-65 years with alopecia areata. Some clones in this sample may be carry-over from other donors' samples. The genes are TRBV6-5 and TRBJ2-2; 15 bases agree with TRBD2. The sample in question was whole blood, obtained in connection with sensitization to the hapten diphenylcyclopropenone (DPC). Here the CDR3 reads CASSFEGTSGRSGELFF. The CDR3 DNA follows: TGTGCCAGCAGTTTCGAAGGGACTAGCGGGAGGAGCGGGGAGCTGTTTTTT.